This T cell receptor beta chain derives from a study of early T cells in non-severe SARS-CoV-2 infection. Across the whole study: Sequencing of unsorted whole blood was done on bulk RNA, leaving chains unpaired.

This clonotype was observed a handful of times. The target antigen is unknown. The study, taken as a whole, reports: A preference for anti-spike CD8 responses marked VDJdb matching, which missed private and CD4 specificities.

Molecules of cDNA were individually given unique molecular identifiers that were attached to them. TCRdb recomputed calls from the 5' RACE reads with MiXCR, one row per CDR3 protein. In the table there are roughly 60,000 distinct CDR3 sequences, 6.5% to 8.5% of which are singletons. The source material was whole blood. This sequence was found in an adult who was a healthcare worker with PCR-confirmed SARS-CoV-2 infection or an uninfected control (not recorded which).

CDR3 nucleotides: TGTGCCAGCAGCCAAGTAGCCAGGAACACTGAAGCTTTCTTT. It translates to CASSQVARNTEAFF. J is TRBJ1-1 and V is TRBV3-1; D unclear. Trimming cost V 1 base and J 1 base, with 7 bases left between them. The CDR3 covers 14 residues. From germline, CDR1 is LGHDT and CDR2 YNNKEL (reference sequence). Together with reference TRBV3-1 and TRBJ1-1, the CDR3 gives the full variable domain: DTAVSQTPKYLVTQMGNDKSIKCEQNLGHDTMYWYKQDSKKFLKIMFSYNNKELIINETVPNRFSPKSPDKAHLNLHINSLELGDSAVYFCASSQVARNTEAFFGQGTRLTVV.